Presented here are 21 T cell receptor delta chains from one specimen sequenced in a study of γδ T cells in repeated Plasmodium falciparum infection. Bulk repertoires came from Vgamma9/Vdelta2+ or Vdelta2-negative gammadelta T cells flow-sorted from PBMC. TCRdb made new clone calls on the multiplex PCR reads using CATT. The sample includes roughly 86,000 delta-chain clones, almost 1.5% of them seen just once. The source material was gamma-delta T cells from blood. These receptors were taken from a pool of human donors (malaria-infected and uninfected, not separated).

Points on this clone: TCRdb records a much larger clone's protein for this DNA, with a difference at residue 4 that likely arises from a read error; the protein given is the translation of the DNA. The rearrangement uses TRDV2 and TRDJ1; D may be TRDD3 (6 bases). The J gene, absent from TCRdb, was called here by matching the DNA to germline. Germline V gene data show CDR1 as GEAIGNYY and CDR2 as EKD. The CDR3 is 16 amino acids. CDR3 in amino acids: CACGTVLYRGSDKLIF. CDR3 nucleotides: TGTGCCTGTGGCACCGTTCTATACCGGGGATCCGATAAACTCATCTTT.

This clone was seen a few times. A far larger clone differs by one base, so this is likely a read error. Other DNA sequences in the sample encode the same CDR3. The chain joins TRDV2 to TRDJ1; 8 positions agree with TRDD3. TCRdb is silent on the J gene; assignment here came from matching the DNA to germline. In germline, CDR1 is GEAIGNYY, CDR2 EKD. J lost 0 bases, V lost 3 bases, and 8 bases had no gene match. This CDR3 has 16 residues. CDR3 in amino acids: CACDELLGGYTDKLIF. The CDR3 region has the DNA TGTGCCTGTGACGAGCTACTGGGGGGATACACCGATAAACTCATCTTT.

On this clone itself: The amino acid sequence in TCRdb belongs to a much larger clone and departs from this DNA's translation at residue 4, likely a sequencing read error; the sequence shown is translated from the DNA. The chain is built from TRDV2 and TRDJ1, with D unresolved. Between the trimmed V and J ends, which lost 5 bases and 0 bases, there was a span of 18 bases. Germline loops: CDR1 GEAIGNYY, CDR2 EKD. The CDR3 is 16 amino acids. This CDR3 reads CACGPVSDGNTDKLIF. CDR3 coding DNA: TGTGCCTGTGGCCCAGTTAGTGACGGCAACACCGATAAACTCATCTTT.

This clone has ten or more counts. V is TRDV2 and J is TRDJ1, with a tentative D call TRDD3 (10 bases). CDR3 length equals 22 residues. The V gene lost 5 bases and the J gene lost 0 bases, with 36 bases spanning the gap. Germline lookup yields CDR1 GEAIGNYY and CDR2 EKD. The CDR3 protein is CACGGTLPTTVLGDRYTDKLIF. DNA for the CDR3: TGTGCCTGTGGGGGGACCCTTCCTACGACTGTACTGGGGGATCGGTACACCGATAAACTCATCTTT.

This clone was seen a few times. The translation of this DNA and the TCRdb protein of a much larger clone differ at residue 4, probably owing to a read error; the protein shown here is translated from the DNA. The genes are TRDV2 and TRDJ3; 9 bases fit TRDD3. TCRdb supplies no J gene; here it was assigned by aligning the nucleotide sequence to germline. The germline gives CDR1 GEAIGNYY, CDR2 EKD. This CDR3 contains 17 residues. DNA for the CDR3: TGTGCCTGTAACACGGTGGGGGATAGCCGGGACACCCGACAGATGTTTTTC. Translated: CACNTVGDSRDTRQMFF.

This clone has a handful of counts. A far bigger clonotype differs at one base, so this is likely a read error. The sample has other DNA sequences that encode this CDR3 too. J is TRDJ3 and V is TRDV2; 9 nucleotides align to TRDD3. TCRdb supplies no J gene; here it was assigned by aligning the nucleotide sequence to germline. This CDR3 is 22 amino acids long. Looked up from germline, CDR1 is GEAIGNYY and CDR2 is EKD. The V and J ends lost 0 bases and 0 bases, in that order; junction bases with no gene match: 14. The CDR3 nucleotides are TGTGCCTGTGACACCGTCTTCGTACTGGGGGAGCCCCACTCCTGGGACACCCGACAGATGTTTTTC. Its protein product is CACDTVFVLGEPHSWDTRQMFF.

This clone was picked up many times. TCRdb records a much larger clone's protein for this DNA, with a difference at residue 4 that likely arises from a read error; the protein given is the translation of the DNA. This sequence joins TRDV2 and TRDJ1; TRDD3 matches at 9 bases. With 6 bases clipped from V and 6 bases from J, the junction kept 13 bases outside the gene matches. Per the germline V gene, CDR1 is GEAIGNYY and CDR2 is EKD. This CDR3 region has 15 residues. The CDR3 sequence: CACNDLGDAGYKLIF. CDR3 bases: TGTGCCTGTAACGACCTGGGGGATGCGGGCTATAAACTCATCTTT.

This clone showed up just a few times. This likely reflects a read error, since a far larger clone is one base away. The identical CDR3 is also encoded by other nucleotide sequences in the sample. No call exists for the J gene, whereas the V gene is TRDV2; the table assigns TRDD3, which was not confirmed against the DNA. The germline CDR1 and CDR2 sequences are GEAIGNYY and EKD. The length of the CDR3 is 17 residues. This CDR3 reads CACDRLQDKVRTDKLIF. CDR3 in DNA: TGTGCCTGTGACCGATTGCAGGATAAGGTCCGCACCGATAAGCTCATCTTT.

Of note for this clone: The protein in TCRdb stems from a much larger clone and differs at residue 11 from this DNA's translation, likely a read error; here the protein is translated from the DNA. The chain combines TRDV3 with TRDJ1, with D possibly TRDD2 on 7 matching bases. TCRdb supplies no J gene; here it was assigned by aligning the nucleotide sequence to germline. Trimming pared 5 bases from V and 0 bases from J, leaving 34 bases between. Germline values: CDR1 TVYSNPD, CDR2 GDNSRS (reference sequence). This CDR3 comprises 20 residues. The CDR3 nucleotides read TGTGCCCTATTCCGCCTTCCTCGATGGGGGGTGATGGCGGACACCGATAAACTCATCTTT. Translated, it gives CALFRLPRWGVMADTDKLIF.

Details on this clone: TCRdb's protein for this DNA is that of a much larger clone and differs from the translation at residue 13, likely a read error; the protein shown is the DNA translation. The chain carries TRDV1 and TRDJ1; tentatively, D is TRDD2 or TRDD3 (7 bases each). The J gene, absent from TCRdb, was called here by matching the DNA to germline. Germline loops: CDR1 TSWWSYY, CDR2 QGS. The CDR3 is made up of 27 amino acids. V shed 0 bases and J shed 0 bases, with 44 bases lying between them. The CDR3 DNA follows: TGTGCTCTTGGGGAACTACCTGTTCCTACGTCTTCATCCTACCTGGGGGCGATTTGGGGTTACACCGATAAACTCATCTTT. It translates to CALGELPVPTSSSYLGAIWGYTDKLIF.

This clone has ten or more counts. The protein in TCRdb stems from a much larger clone and differs at residue 11 from this DNA's translation, likely a read error; here the protein is translated from the DNA. The chain couples TRDV2 to TRDJ1; 11 nucleotides align to TRDD3. The J gene, not given by TCRdb, was assigned here from a germline match of the nucleotide sequence. The CDR3 consists of 19 residues. Germline CDR1 GEAIGNYY, CDR2 EKD. The trim removed 0 bases at V and 0 bases at J, leaving 11 bases unmatched. CDR3 in amino acids: CACDTVGGGYAGYTDKLIF. The DNA for the CDR3 is TGTGCCTGTGACACCGTAGGTGGGGGATACGCGGGGTACACCGATAAACTCATCTTT.

The sample holds many counts of this clone. This likely came from a read error, as a far larger clone is one base away. At the DNA level, this CDR3 is encoded by other sequences in the same sample as well. The rearrangement uses TRDV2 and TRDJ1; 8 positions match TRDD3. TCRdb leaves out the J gene; it was filled in here by matching the DNA to germline. Trimming took 0 bases from V and 2 from J; bases not matched to a gene: 19. CDR1 is GEAIGNYY and CDR2 is EKD in the germline V gene. CDR3 length: 20 amino acids. CDR3 sequence: CACDTLTGGYPDRMTDKLIF. CDR3 bases: TGTGCCTGTGACACCCTTACTGGGGGGTACCCCGACAGAATGACCGATAAACTCATCTTT.

On this clone: TCRdb's protein for this DNA is that of a much larger clone and differs from the translation at residue 17, likely a read error; the protein shown is the DNA translation. The chain couples TRDV3 to TRDJ1, with 10 nucleotides matching TRDD3. Germline V CDR1 and CDR2: TVYSNPD, GDNSRS (reference sequence). The CDR3 contains 22 residues. After removal of 0 bases from V and 3 bases from J, the junction contained 28 bases not matched to a gene. The DNA of the CDR3 is TGTGCCTTTAGGGCTTCCGTAGGAAGGAGGGGGGATACGCCGATAAGGGCCGATAAACTCATCTTT. Its translation is CAFRASVGRRGDTPIRADKLIF.

Note on this clone: With only one base between it and a far larger clone, this is likely a read error. This sample includes further DNA sequences coding for the same CDR3. This chain connects TRDV1 to TRDJ1; possibly TRDD2 for D (7 bases). In germline, CDR1 is TSWWSYY, CDR2 QGS. V was pared by 3 bases and J by 0 bases, with 38 bases between. The CDR3 is 24 residues long. The CDR3 region has the DNA TGTGCTCTTGGGGAGCTCGGTTTCTTACTTCCTAGACGATTCCTGGGGCGAAACACCGATAAACTCATCTTT. Translating it yields CALGELGFLLPRRFLGRNTDKLIF.

This clone was counted between two and nine times. The protein TCRdb lists belongs to a much larger clone and differs from this DNA's translation at residue 17, which points to a read error; the protein shown is made from the DNA. The chain couples TRDV1 to TRDJ1; a possible D gene is TRDD3 (6 bases). The CDR3 sequence is 18 residues long. The V gene's germline CDR1 is TSWWSYY and CDR2 QGS. CDR3 loop: CALGELDGGWGWNYKLTF. The CDR3 DNA reads as TGTGCTCTTGGGGAACTAGACGGGGGCTGGGGCTGGAACTATAAACTCACCTTT.

This clone was found many times. J is TRDJ1 and V is TRDV1; D is possibly TRDD3 (5 bases). This CDR3 is built from 14 residues. The germline V gene has CDR1 TSWWSYY and CDR2 QGS. The ends were cut back, 3 bases at V and 7 bases at J, with 15 bases in the middle. The DNA of the CDR3 is TGTGCTCTTGGGGATCCCTGGGTGCGGGGTAAACTCATCTTT. Protein sequence: CALGDPWVRGKLIF.

Points on this clone: TCRdb has a much larger clone's protein, which differs at residue 19 from the translation of this DNA, likely because of a read error; what is shown is the protein translated from the DNA. The gene calls are TRDV1 and TRDJ1, with 9 nucleotides matching TRDD3. Because TCRdb records no J gene, it was assigned here through a match of the DNA to germline. The germline CDR1 and CDR2 sequences are TSWWSYY and QGS. The CDR3 spans 22 residues. The V gene end was trimmed by 2 bases and the J gene end by 10 bases; junction bases not matched to a gene: 32. CDR3 protein: CALGEESRRRELGELFGPRLIF. CDR3 nucleotides: TGTGCTCTTGGGGAAGAGAGTCGGCGGCGGGAACTGGGGGAGCTCTTTGGTCCTAGACTCATCTTT.

Remarks on this clone: This DNA's translation and the protein TCRdb lists, from a much larger clone, do not match at residue 12, likely due to a read error; the protein shown is translated from the DNA. The genes are TRDV2 and TRDJ1; D remains ambiguous. CDR1 is GEAIGNYY and CDR2 is EKD in the germline V gene. The CDR3 spans 17 residues. V was cut by 0 bases and J by 3 bases, with 19 bases left in between. In DNA form, the CDR3 reads TGTGCCTGTGACACCCTAACTCCGATGAAGAACGCCGATAAACTCATCTTT. Translated: CACDTLTPMKNADKLIF.

Notes on this clone: The protein TCRdb gives is from a much larger clone and does not agree with this DNA's translation at residue 17, likely a read error; the protein shown here comes from the DNA. The J gene was not called, though the V gene is TRDV1; the DNA was not compared with TRDD3, the D call given in the table. There are 19 residues in the CDR3. Germline-derived CDR1 and CDR2 are TSWWSYY and QGS. CDR3 loop: CALGSFAPLLGRPRFKPIF. The DNA of the CDR3 is TGTGCTCTTGGGTCATTCGCCCCCCTACTGGGACGACCTCGTTTTAAGCCCATCTTT.

Of note for this clone: A much more abundant neighbour one base away suggests this may be a read error. J is TRDJ1 and V is TRDV1; the match to TRDD3 covers 7 bases. TCRdb carries no J gene annotation; the J gene was assigned here by matching the DNA with germline. V gave up 2 bases and J gave up 0 bases; unmatched junction bases: 15. The germline V gene has CDR1 TSWWSYY and CDR2 QGS. There are 19 residues in the CDR3. CDR3: CALGEVGDWGNLYTDKLIF. The CDR3 bases are TGTGCTCTTGGGGAAGTGGGAGATTGGGGGAACCTGTACACCGATAAACTCATCTTT.

This clone was observed many times. This CDR3 is CALGGPFTRGIRVGPDKLIF. In nucleotides, the CDR3 is TGTGCTCTTGGGGGACCCTTCACCCGGGGGATACGGGTTGGCCCCGATAAACTCATCTTT. The chain recombines TRDV1 with TRDJ1, with 10 nucleotides matching TRDD3. Per the germline V gene, CDR1 is TSWWSYY and CDR2 is QGS. The CDR3 is made up of 20 amino acids. V shed 4 bases, J shed 3 bases, and the junction held 20 bases outside the gene matches.